Presented here are 3 T cell receptor beta chains from one specimen sequenced in a study of cytomegalovirus exposure and HLA in healthy donors. Researchers ran the PCR with 60 Vbeta and 13 Jbeta primers. Profiled with immunoSEQ multiplex PCR; TCRdb holds only in-frame clones, not every one. Of approximately 100,000 clones listed, 82% are singletons. Sequenced material: PBMCs. Every receptor here comes from a man aged 50-59 years in good health and CMV-seronegative.

The chain employs TRBV4-1 and TRBJ1-2; TRBD1 matches at 7 bases. In germline, CDR1 is MGHRA, CDR2 YSYEKL. V was pared by 4 bases and J by 5 bases, with 10 bases of the junction left unmatched. This CDR3 is built from 15 residues. The CDR3 DNA follows: TGCGCCAGCAGCCGAATATGGGACAGAGAATATGGCTACACCTTC. Amino acids: CASSRIWDREYGYTF.

J is TRBJ2-5 and V is TRBV9; TRBD2 matches 9 bases. This CDR3 has 15 residues. V lost 4 bases and J lost 5; bases outside the gene matches: 9. CDR1 and CDR2 (germline): SGDLS, YYNGEE. The chain's CDR3 is CASSPPGTSRETQYF. The CDR3 nucleotides read TGTGCCAGCAGCCCCCCCGGGACTAGCCGCGAGACCCAGTACTTC.

The V gene is TRBV7-2, the J gene TRBJ2-5; D is perhaps TRBD2 (6 bases). The end of the DNA aligns better with TRBJ2-7, so the J call may be wrong. Germline CDR1 and CDR2: SGHTA and FQGNSA. The length of the CDR3 is 14 residues. The CDR3 reads CASSLEGGTYEQYF. The CDR3 region has the DNA TGTGCCAGCAGCTTAGAGGGCGGGACCTACGAGCAGTACTTC.